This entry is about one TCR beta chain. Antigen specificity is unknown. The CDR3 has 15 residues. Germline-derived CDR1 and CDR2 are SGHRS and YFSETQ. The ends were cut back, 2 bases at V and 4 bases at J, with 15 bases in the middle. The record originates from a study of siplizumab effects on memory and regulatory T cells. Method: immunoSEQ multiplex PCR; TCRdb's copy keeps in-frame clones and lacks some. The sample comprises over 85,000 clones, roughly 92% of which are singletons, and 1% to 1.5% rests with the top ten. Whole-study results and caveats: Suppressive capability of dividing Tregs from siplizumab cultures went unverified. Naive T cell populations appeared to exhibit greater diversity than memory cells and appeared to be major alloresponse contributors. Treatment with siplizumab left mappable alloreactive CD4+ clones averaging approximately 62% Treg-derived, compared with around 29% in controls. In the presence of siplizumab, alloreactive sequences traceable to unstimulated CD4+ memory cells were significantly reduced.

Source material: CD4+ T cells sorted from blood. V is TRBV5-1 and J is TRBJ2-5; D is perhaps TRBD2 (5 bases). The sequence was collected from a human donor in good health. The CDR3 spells CASSFSVRARETQYF. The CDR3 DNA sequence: TGCGCCAGCAGCTTTTCAGTGAGGGCCAGAGAGACCCAGTACTTC. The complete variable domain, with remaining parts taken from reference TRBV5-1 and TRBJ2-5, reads KAGVTQTPRYLIKTRGQQVTLSCSPISGHRSVSWYQQTPGQGLQFLFEYFSETQRNKGNFPGRFSGRQFSNSRSEMNVSTLELGDSALYLCASSFSVRARETQYFGPGTRLLVL.